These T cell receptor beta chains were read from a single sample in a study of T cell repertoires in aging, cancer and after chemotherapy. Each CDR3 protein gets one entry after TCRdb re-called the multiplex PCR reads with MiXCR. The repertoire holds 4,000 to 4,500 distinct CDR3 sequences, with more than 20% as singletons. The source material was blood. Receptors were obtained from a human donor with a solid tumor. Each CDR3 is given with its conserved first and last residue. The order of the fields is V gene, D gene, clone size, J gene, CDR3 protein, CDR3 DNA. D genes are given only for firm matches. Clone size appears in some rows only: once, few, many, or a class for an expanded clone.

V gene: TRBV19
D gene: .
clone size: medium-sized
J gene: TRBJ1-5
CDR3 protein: CASSIVDRYQPQHF
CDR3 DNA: TGTGCCAGTAGTATTGTGGACCGGTATCAGCCCCAGCATTTT

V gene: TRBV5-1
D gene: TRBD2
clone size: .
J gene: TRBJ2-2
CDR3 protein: CASSFFVAGYTGELFF
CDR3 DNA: TGCGCCAGCAGCTTTTTTGTAGCGGGATACACCGGGGAGCTGTTTTTT

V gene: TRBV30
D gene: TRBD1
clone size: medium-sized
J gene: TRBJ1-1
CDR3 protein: CAWNLDRGSEAFF
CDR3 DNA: TGTGCCTGGAATTTGGACAGGGGCTCTGAAGCTTTCTTT

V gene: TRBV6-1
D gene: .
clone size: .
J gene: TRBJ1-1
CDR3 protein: CASRSTPRGLAEAFF
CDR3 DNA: TGTGCCAGCAGATCAACCCCTCGTGGTTTGGCTGAAGCTTTCTTT

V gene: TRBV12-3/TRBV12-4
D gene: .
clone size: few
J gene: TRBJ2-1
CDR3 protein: CASSWVTGDEQFF
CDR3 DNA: TGTGCCAGCAGTTGGGTGACTGGAGATGAGCAGTTCTTC

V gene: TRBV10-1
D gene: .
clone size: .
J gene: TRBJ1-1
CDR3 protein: CASSEDSLDTEAFF
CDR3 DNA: TGCGCCAGCAGCGAGGACAGCTTGGACACTGAAGCTTTCTTT

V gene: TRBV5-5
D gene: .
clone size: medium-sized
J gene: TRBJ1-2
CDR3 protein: CASSSTGTAGGYTF
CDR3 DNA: TGTGCCAGCAGCTCAACAGGGACGGCGGGGGGCTACACCTTC

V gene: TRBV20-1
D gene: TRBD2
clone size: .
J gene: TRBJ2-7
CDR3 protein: CSAGLADYEQYF
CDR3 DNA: TGCAGTGCGGGACTAGCGGATTACGAGCAGTACTTC

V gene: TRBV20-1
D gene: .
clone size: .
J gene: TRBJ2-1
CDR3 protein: CSASNSPEQFF
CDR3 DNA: TGCAGTGCTAGCAACAGCCCGGAGCAGTTCTTC

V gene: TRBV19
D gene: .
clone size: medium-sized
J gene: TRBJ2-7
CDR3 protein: CASSGRMPWDEQYF
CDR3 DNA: TGTGCCAGTAGTGGAAGGATGCCCTGGGACGAGCAGTACTTC

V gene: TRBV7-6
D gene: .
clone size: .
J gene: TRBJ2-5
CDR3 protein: CASSFNLGQIATQETQYF
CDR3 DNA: TGTGCCAGCAGCTTCAACTTAGGCCAAATAGCGACTCAAGAGACCCAGTACTTC

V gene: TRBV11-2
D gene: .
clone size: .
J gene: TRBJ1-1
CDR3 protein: CASSLSGATEAFF
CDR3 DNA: TGTGCCAGCAGCTTATCAGGGGCCACTGAAGCTTTCTTT

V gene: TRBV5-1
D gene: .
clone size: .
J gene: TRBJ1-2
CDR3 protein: CASSPGTEYGYTF
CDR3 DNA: TGCGCCAGCAGCCCGGGGACGGAATATGGCTACACCTTC

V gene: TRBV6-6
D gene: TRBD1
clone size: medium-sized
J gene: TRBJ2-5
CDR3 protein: CASSLGTGGAETQYF
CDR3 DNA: TGTGCCAGCAGTTTGGGGACAGGGGGCGCGGAGACCCAGTACTTC

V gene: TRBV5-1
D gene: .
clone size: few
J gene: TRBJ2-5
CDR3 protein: CASSTDQETQYF
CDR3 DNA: TGCGCCAGTTCGACGGACCAAGAGACCCAGTACTTC

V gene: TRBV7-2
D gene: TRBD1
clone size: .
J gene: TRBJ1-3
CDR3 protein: CASSLSGFQGDTIYF
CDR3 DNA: TGTGCCAGCAGCTTATCAGGGTTTCAGGGGGACACCATATATTTT

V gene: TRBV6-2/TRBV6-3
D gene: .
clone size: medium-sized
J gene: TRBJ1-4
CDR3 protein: CASSPGTMDEKLFF
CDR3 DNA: TGTGCCAGCAGTCCCGGGACAATGGATGAAAAACTGTTTTTT

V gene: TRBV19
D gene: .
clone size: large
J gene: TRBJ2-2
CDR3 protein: CASSPGGGPGELFF
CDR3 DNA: TGTGCCAGTAGTCCCGGAGGAGGGCCCGGGGAGCTGTTTTTT

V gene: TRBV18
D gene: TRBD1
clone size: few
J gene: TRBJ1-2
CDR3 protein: CASSRDSLNYGYTF
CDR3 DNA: TGTGCCAGCTCACGGGACAGCTTAAACTATGGCTACACCTTC

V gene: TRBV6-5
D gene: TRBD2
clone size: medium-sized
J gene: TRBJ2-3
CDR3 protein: CASSYSWREGHGTQYF
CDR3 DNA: TGTGCCAGCAGTTACTCGTGGCGGGAGGGTCACGGTACGCAGTATTTT

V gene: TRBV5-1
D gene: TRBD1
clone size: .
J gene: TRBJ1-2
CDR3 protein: CASSSGTVGYGYTF
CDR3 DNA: TGCGCCAGCAGCTCCGGGACAGTAGGCTATGGCTACACCTTC

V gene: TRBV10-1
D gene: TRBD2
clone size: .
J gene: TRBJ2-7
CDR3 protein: CASLRGGRAHEQYF
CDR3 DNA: TGCGCCAGCCTGAGGGGCGGGAGGGCCCACGAGCAGTACTTC

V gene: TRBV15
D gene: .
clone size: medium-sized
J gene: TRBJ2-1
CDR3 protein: CATSRMVSQSDEQFF
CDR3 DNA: TGTGCCACCAGCAGGATGGTTAGTCAGAGCGATGAGCAGTTCTTC

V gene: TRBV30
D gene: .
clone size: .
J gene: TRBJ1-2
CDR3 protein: CAQSGGNYGYTF
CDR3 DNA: TGTGCCCAATCCGGTGGAAACTATGGCTACACCTTC

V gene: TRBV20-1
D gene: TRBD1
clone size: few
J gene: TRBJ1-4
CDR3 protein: CSADPGTGDEKLFF
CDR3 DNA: TGCAGTGCTGACCCCGGGACAGGAGATGAAAAACTGTTTTTT

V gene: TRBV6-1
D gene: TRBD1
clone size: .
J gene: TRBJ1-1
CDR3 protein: CASRWTGDNTQAFF
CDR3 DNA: TGTGCCAGTAGATGGACAGGGGATAACACTCAAGCTTTCTTT

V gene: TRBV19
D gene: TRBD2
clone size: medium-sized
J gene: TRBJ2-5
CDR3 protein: CASSRLAEETQYF
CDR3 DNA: TGTGCCAGTAGTAGGCTAGCGGAAGAGACCCAGTACTTC

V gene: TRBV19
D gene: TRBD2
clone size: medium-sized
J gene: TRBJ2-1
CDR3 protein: CASRDHRLAGGTYNEQFF
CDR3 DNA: TGTGCCAGTAGGGACCACAGGCTAGCGGGAGGGACTTACAATGAGCAGTTCTTC

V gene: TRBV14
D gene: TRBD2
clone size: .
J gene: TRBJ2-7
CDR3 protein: CASSQLIAGGRYEQYF
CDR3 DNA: TGTGCCAGCAGCCAACTCATAGCGGGAGGCCGCTACGAGCAGTACTTC

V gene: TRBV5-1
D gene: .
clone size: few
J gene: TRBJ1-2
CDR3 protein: CASSFYGTETDGYTF
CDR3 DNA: TGCGCCAGCAGCTTTTATGGTACAGAGACTGATGGCTACACCTTC

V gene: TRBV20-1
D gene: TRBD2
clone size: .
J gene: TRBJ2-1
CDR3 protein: CSASSRAGGSYNEQFF
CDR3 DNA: TGCAGTGCTAGTTCTCGGGCGGGAGGGTCCTACAATGAGCAGTTCTTC

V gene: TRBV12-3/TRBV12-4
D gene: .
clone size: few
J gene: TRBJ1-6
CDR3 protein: CASSPTKGSRHSPLHF
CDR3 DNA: TGTGCCAGCAGCCCCACGAAGGGTTCTCGACATTCACCCCTCCACTTT

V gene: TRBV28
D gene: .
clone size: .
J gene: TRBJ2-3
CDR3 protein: CASSFTGDTQYF
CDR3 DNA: TGTGCCAGCAGTTTCACAGGGGATACGCAGTATTTT

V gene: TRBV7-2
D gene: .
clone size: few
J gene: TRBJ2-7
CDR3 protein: CASSLVRGYEQYF
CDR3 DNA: TGTGCCAGCAGCTTAGTCAGGGGATACGAGCAGTACTTC

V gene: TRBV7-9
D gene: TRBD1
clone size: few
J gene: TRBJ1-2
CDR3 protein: CASSAAGTEYGYTF
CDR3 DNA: TGTGCCAGCAGCGCCGCCGGGACAGAATATGGCTACACCTTC

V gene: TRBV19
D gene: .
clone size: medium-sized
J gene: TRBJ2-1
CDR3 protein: CASSPGSGRGNEQFF
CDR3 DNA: TGTGCCAGTAGTCCCGGGTCTGGGCGGGGCAATGAGCAGTTCTTC

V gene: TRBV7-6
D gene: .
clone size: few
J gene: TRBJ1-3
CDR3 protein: CASSLSGNTIYF
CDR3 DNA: TGTGCCAGCAGCTTATCTGGAAACACCATATATTTT

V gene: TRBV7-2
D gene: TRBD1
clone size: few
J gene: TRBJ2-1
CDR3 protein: CASLRDSAGVYNEQFF
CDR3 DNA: TGTGCCAGCCTCCGGGACAGCGCAGGGGTATACAATGAGCAGTTCTTC

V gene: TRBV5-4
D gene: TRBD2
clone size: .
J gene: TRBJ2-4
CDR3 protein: CASSPPGLAGGRNIQYF
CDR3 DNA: TGTGCCAGCAGCCCTCCGGGACTAGCGGGAGGGAGAAACATTCAGTACTTC

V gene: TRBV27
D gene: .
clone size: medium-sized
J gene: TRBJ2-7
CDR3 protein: CASSLMSLLGEQYF
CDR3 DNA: TGTGCCAGCAGTTTAATGTCGCTCTTGGGAGAGCAGTACTTC

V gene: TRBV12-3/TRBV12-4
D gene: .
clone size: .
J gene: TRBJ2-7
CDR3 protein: CASSLGAGSYEQYF
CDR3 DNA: TGTGCCAGCAGTTTAGGGGCAGGGTCCTACGAGCAGTACTTC

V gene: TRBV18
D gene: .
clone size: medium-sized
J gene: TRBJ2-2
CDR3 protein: CASSPRTANTGELFF
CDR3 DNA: TGTGCCAGCTCACCAAGGACCGCGAACACCGGGGAGCTGTTTTTT

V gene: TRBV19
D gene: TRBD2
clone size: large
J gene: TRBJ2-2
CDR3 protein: CASSPDTSGFAGELFF
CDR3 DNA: TGTGCCAGTAGTCCCGACACTAGCGGGTTCGCCGGGGAGCTGTTTTTT